This T cell receptor (beta chain) was captured by sequencing in a study of tumor-infiltrating lymphocytes in primary liver carcinoma. In the study overall: Each participant had primary liver carcinoma, and surgical resection was the treatment. Study-wide points: Paired tumor-adjacent and tumor-blood samples overlapped less than tumor region pairs did.

They got blood RNA out of unsorted whole blood and also pulled out germline DNA. Researchers generated TCR beta cDNA from about 500 ng of total RNA, relying on a constant-region primer. Researchers made the TCR beta libraries by running three nested multiplex PCR rounds with slightly modified ARM-PCR. Running around 9 cycles apiece, the first two PCR rounds relied on TRBV1-TRBV30 forward primers together with a C-beta reverse primer. TCRdb used MiXCR to reprocess the multiplex PCR reads, holding one entry per CDR3 protein. The sample has 310,000 or so distinct CDR3 sequences, 50% to 60% seen once. In germline, CDR1 is SQVTM, CDR2 ANQGSEA. Deletions cut 4 bases from V and 2 bases from J, with 9 bases between. The CDR3 is 13 residues long. This clonotype was observed at least ten times. Its antigen is not known.

Material: peripheral blood. This clonotype was sampled from a woman aged 25 to 39 with primary liver carcinoma and hepatitis B virus infection. This chain connects TRBV29-1 to TRBJ1-5; tentatively, D is TRBD1 (6 bases). The CDR3 sequence is CSVAQGGNQPQHF. In DNA, the CDR3 is TGCAGCGTTGCACAGGGCGGCAATCAGCCCCAGCATTTT.